This TCR beta chain was identified during a study of CD8+ T cells in alopecia areata (dated by TCRdb to the late 2010s). The study in broad terms: Treated patients were enrolled in an open-label pilot trial of oral tofacitinib, 5 to 10 mg twice daily, for moderate-to-severe alopecia areata. Patients stayed on tofacitinib for 6 to 18 months and then had 6 months of follow-up off drug so that delayed response and recurrence could be assessed. For the treated patients, the SALT score, which quantifies what percentage of scalp surface area is affected, served as the measure of disease severity. To study T cell clonal expansion in alopecia areata, the researchers applied high-throughput TCRbeta sequencing to both the C3H/HeJ mouse model and human patients. Scalp tissue and sorted CD4+ and CD8+ peripheral blood T cells from patchy and totalis/universalis alopecia areata patients and from healthy controls were covered by human TCRbeta sequencing. Biopsies were taken from tofacitinib-treated patients at baseline and at 4 and 24 weeks of treatment, and a later scalp biopsy was taken in several of the tofacitinib-treated patients. Scalp clonality was compared across normal scalp (n=4), patchy alopecia areata scalp (n=8), and alopecia totalis/universalis scalp (n=8). RNA was obtained with the PAXgene miRNA kit for fixed scalp, the miRNeasy kit for PBMCs, and the RNeasy kit for mouse skin. TCRbeta CDR3 regions were amplified by immunoSEQ multiplex PCR using 35 Vbeta forward and 13 Jbeta reverse primers. General findings and caveats noted by the study authors: Scalp clonality and the number of expanded CD8+ clones among the top 100 scalp clones were significantly decreased by tofacitinib. Because the treated cohort was small and had just a single nonresponder, larger studies are needed to establish links between baseline CD8+ expansion and response. Scalp TCR repertoire analysis is complicated because resident alphabeta T cells in normal human skin are also sequenced, whereas mouse skin is dominated by gammadelta T cells. During tofacitinib treatment, many expanded lesional clones stuck around in both scalp and blood, and this persistence may partly explain why relapse happens after treatment is stopped. TCR sequences shared between patients were less clear than in mice, possibly partly because of HLA diversity in the patient population. Compared with normal scalp, lesional scalp, particularly in alopecia totalis/universalis, had higher clonality and more expanded CD8+ clones, which suggests antigenic drive.

Measured from the cysteine to the phenylalanine, the CDR3 is 13 residues long. CDR3 DNA is the only sequence kept; it has 39 bases, read in frame from the first base. The trim is 2 bases for V and 4 bases for J, with a gap of 8 bases between the germline ends. The germline V gene gives CDR1 as KGHSH and CDR2 as LQKENI. Library preparation was by the immunoSEQ multiplex PCR assay. RNA was extracted from all samples and reverse transcribed into cDNA, which served as template for TCR sequencing. First-strand cDNA was synthesized with SuperScript III using a 2:1 mix of oligo-dT and random hexamers. A synthetic immune receptor repertoire was used to measure amplification bias, and any remaining bias was corrected computationally. Per the authors' processing: Raw reads were preprocessed to remove errors, and CDR3 was defined by IMGT conventions from the conserved cysteine to phenylalanine. To get clonality, Shannon entropy was normalized by log2 of the number of productive unique TCRs and the result was subtracted from 1. CD4 or CD8 identity of scalp clones was inferred by cross-referencing scalp TCRbeta sequences with sorted blood CD4 and CD8 repertoires. Not all clones reach the TCRdb copy of this immuneACCESS table, which keeps in-frame sequences only. Checked studies attribute under half of the gap to unresolved V genes and leave the rest unexplained. The V and J calls and clone size come from that table; D and trimming were worked out from the DNA. Recorded for this sample are 210,000 or so clones; approximately 70% of them occurred a single time. The top ten clonotypes cover roughly 1.2% of the sample.

This specimen's treatment or condition label, per the study, means: oral pan-JAK inhibitor, 5-10 mg twice daily. From alopecia areata patients, peripheral blood was collected along with lesional scalp punch biopsies. PBMCs were isolated by density centrifugation and stained for CD3, CD4 and CD8, and CD4+ and CD8+ T cells were sorted on a FACSAria. In the case of this clone: Its specific antigen is unknown. One base away there is no much larger clone; base qualities are not given.

The chain uses TRBV18 and TRBJ2-5; tentative D gene TRBD1, with 6 bases matching. This clonotype was obtained from a human donor with alopecia areata. The specimen comprised CD4+ T cells sorted from blood, sampled at approximately week 42, from a patient treated with tofacitinib. The sequenced DNA is TGTGCCAGCTCACCAGGGGGCCGAGAGACCCAGTACTTC. The translation is CASSPGGRETQYF.